The present TCR beta chain was sequenced within a study of blood T cell repertoires in COVID-19. The wider study: COVID-19 samples collected from the United States, Italy and Spain covered acute and convalescent phases. Nucleic acid was either cDNA or gDNA, and it came from T cells, B-cell-depleted T cells, or PBMCs.

Authors' processing steps: Reference gene primer amplification in the assay estimated nucleated cell counts. Sequencing was performed with immunoSEQ multiplex PCR; in TCRdb, only in-frame clones are kept and a portion is missing. V, J and clone size are those of that table, while D and trimming were read from the DNA. Counted here are around 140,000 clones, 88% occurring once; the ten biggest clones make up 1.5% to 1.9%. In this sample, this clone turned up once. Germline loops: CDR1 SNHLY, CDR2 FYNNEI. This CDR3 spans 19 amino acids. V shed 6 bases and J shed 0 bases, with 24 bases lying between them.

The V call is TRBV2, the J call TRBJ2-1, with a tentative D call TRBD2 (5 bases). The specimen was peripheral blood. The sequence was obtained from an older woman with acute or convalescent COVID-19. CDR3 sequence (DNA): TGTGCCAGCAGGTGGGCTGCGGGTTTGGATACTAGCTCCTACAATGAGCAGTTCTTC. Its translation: CASRWAAGLDTSSYNEQFF.